Shown below are 8 T cell receptor beta chains from a single sample sequenced in a study of shared clonotypes between healthy human individuals (TCRdb year 2020). Libraries were prepared through the immunoSEQ multiplex PCR assay. TCRdb provides this immuneACCESS table in a form limited to in-frame rearrangements. Some clones are lacking; in checked studies, under half of them reflect an unresolved V gene, and why the rest are absent is not known. The sample contains around 1.5 million clones, about 98% of them found a single time. The ten largest clones add up to around 0.47% of the sample. Material: naive CD4+ T cells sorted from blood. The sample's cell subset or site label, in plain terms: CD45RA+ positively selected. Every receptor here comes from a man aged 30 to 39 in good health.

A single count supports this clone. J is TRBJ2-7 and V is TRBV11-2; D remains ambiguous. Germline V gives CDR1 SGHAT, CDR2 FQNNGV. V was shortened by 6 bases and J by 3 bases, with 12 bases between the two germline ends. CDR3 size: 13 residues. CDR3 nucleotides: TGTGCCAGCAGATATTGGAGAGGCTACGAGCAGTACTTC. Protein sequence: CASRYWRGYEQYF.

The rearrangement uses TRBV11-2 and TRBJ1-5; D possibly corresponds to TRBD1 (6 bases). The germline gives CDR1 SGHAT, CDR2 FQNNGV. V was clipped by 2 bases and J by 4 bases, with 12 bases between them. The CDR3 runs 15 residues. CDR3 sequence: CASSLKGGGNQPQHF. The CDR3 region has the DNA TGTGCCAGCAGCTTAAAAGGGGGTGGTAATCAGCCCCAGCATTTT.

This rearrangement joins TRBV2 to TRBJ1-1; 7 nucleotides align to TRBD1. After removal of 10 bases from V and 3 bases from J, the junction contained 11 bases not matched to a gene. Germline-derived CDR1 and CDR2 are SNHLY and FYNNEI. This CDR3 has 14 amino acids. CDR3 residues: CATRQTGKDTEAFF. The CDR3 nucleotides are TGTGCCACCCGGCAGACAGGGAAGGACACTGAAGCTTTCTTT.

The rearrangement uses TRBV28 and TRBJ1-2, with 7 bases matching TRBD1. The length of the CDR3 is 14 residues. Trimming took 10 bases from V and 7 from J; bases not matched to a gene: 15. Germline V CDR1 and CDR2: MDHEN, SYDVKM. This CDR3 is CATAGLTGRGGYTF. The CDR3 bases are TGTGCCACCGCCGGCCTGACAGGGAGGGGTGGCTACACCTTC.

The V gene is TRBV7-2, the J gene TRBJ2-7; D is undetermined. Germline V gives CDR1 SGHTA, CDR2 FQGNSA. The CDR3 runs to 15 residues. Trimming pared 1 base from V and 5 bases from J, leaving 15 bases between. CDR3 bases: TGTGCCAGCAGCTTAGTTGGGTCCTCGACGGACGAGCAGTACTTC. Translating it yields CASSLVGSSTDEQYF. The full variable domain, in which reference TRBV7-2 and TRBJ2-7 provide the parts outside the CDR3, is GAGVSQSPSNKVTEKGKDVELRCDPISGHTALYWYRQSLGQGLEFLIYFQGNSAPDKSGLPSDRFSAERTGGSVSTLTIQRTQQEDSAVYLCASSLVGSSTDEQYFGPGTRLTVT.

In its sample, this clone was seen once. The chain carries TRBV27 and TRBJ2-3, with 9 positions matching TRBD2. Germline-derived CDR1 and CDR2 are MNHEY and SMNVEV (reference sequence). Losses at the gene ends were 5 bases for V and 4 bases for J; bases not matched to a gene: 10. CDR3 length: 16 amino acids. CDR3: CASSLYLAGLSDTQYF. Written as DNA, the CDR3 is TGTGCCAGCAGTCTTTACCTAGCGGGATTATCAGATACGCAGTATTTT.

V gene TRBV29-1 combines with J gene TRBJ2-1; tentative D call: TRBD2 (6 bases). The CDR3 sequence is 13 residues long. CDR1 and CDR2 (germline): SQVTM, ANQGSEA. V lost 4 bases to trimming and J lost 7 bases, with 14 bases between them. CDR3 in amino acids: CSVGGLYLNEQFF. CDR3 nucleotide sequence: TGCAGCGTTGGGGGACTTTACTTAAATGAGCAGTTCTTC.

The V call is TRBV4-3, the J call TRBJ2-7, with D perhaps TRBD1 or TRBD2 (5 bases each). V was trimmed by 1 base and J by 5 bases, leaving 15 bases between them. Germline V gene sequence: CDR1 LGHNA, CDR2 YSLEER. This CDR3 region has 15 residues. The DNA for the CDR3 is TGCGCCAGCAGCCAAGCGGCAGGGACGATGGACGAGCAGTACTTC. Translated: CASSQAAGTMDEQYF.